The sequence of this T cell receptor beta chain was determined in a study of blood T cells in healthy people across ages. General study points: TCR beta diversity, measured per million T cells, fell in a roughly linear way with age.

Isolation of PBMCs gave at least 6 million cells per sample. This clonotype has just a few counts. As yet, its antigen is unknown. The junction and the germline gene differ at one end; a read error may be behind it. Germline V lookup: CDR1 LGHNA, CDR2 YSLEER. The CDR3 consists of 16 residues. Together with a sample-barcoded 5' primer, a J-beta primer mix was included in a second PCR lasting 7 to 11 cycles. Each cDNA molecule carried a tag from a template-switch adaptor that contained 12 random nucleotides. TCRdb processed the 5' RACE reads anew with MiXCR; each CDR3 protein has one entry. The table has over a million distinct CDR3 sequences, approximately 59% seen once.

The sample comprised blood. The sequence was collected from a man aged 18 to 30 in good health. The gene calls are TRBV4-3 and TRBJ1-4; D is ambiguous. CDR3 coding DNA: TGCGCCAGTAGCCAAGATCGGGTGGTAAGGAATGAAAAACTGTTTTTT. This gives the protein CASSQDRVVRNEKLFF.